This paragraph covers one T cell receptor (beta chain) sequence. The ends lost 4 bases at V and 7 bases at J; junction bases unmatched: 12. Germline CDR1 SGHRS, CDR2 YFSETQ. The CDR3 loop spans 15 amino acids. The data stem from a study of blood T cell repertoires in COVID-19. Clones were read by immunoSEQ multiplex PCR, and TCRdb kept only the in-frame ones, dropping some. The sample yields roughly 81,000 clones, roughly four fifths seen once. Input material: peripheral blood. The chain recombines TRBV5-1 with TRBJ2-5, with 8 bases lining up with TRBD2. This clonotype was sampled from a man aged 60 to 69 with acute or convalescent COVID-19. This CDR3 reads CASSNSGTKVGTQYF. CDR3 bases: TGCGCCAGCAGCAATAGCGGGACAAAAGTGGGGACCCAGTACTTC.